This TCR beta chain was obtained from a study of Ad26.COV2.S vaccination and SARS-CoV-2 variants. Study in general: In the study, Ad26.COV2.S was injected intramuscularly once, or twice 56 days apart. Notes on the study in general: Breadth and depth estimates from TCRs may understate total T cell responses. Non-spike TCR breadth showed similarity between vaccine and placebo recipients.

The data were produced by immunoSEQ multiplex PCR, yet TCRdb's version contains in-frame clones alone and is incomplete. The data contain some 390,000 clones, approximately 90% of them singletons. On this clone itself: Its antigen remains unknown.

Specified treatment: roughly 20 received Ad26.COV2.S at low or high dose, single or two shots; roughly 5 received placebo; per-sample allocation not given. Following the first vaccine or placebo injection, samples were taken on day 63. An Ad26 vector expressing Wuhan-strain SARS-CoV-2 spike served as the vaccine. This receptor was obtained from a person aged 18-60 years who received the Ad26.COV2.S COVID-19 vaccine or a placebo. The input for sequencing was peripheral blood, taken in a trial of Ad26.COV2.S vaccine versus placebo.

The CDR3 region is CASSFFGLVGPKEETQYF. The CDR3 DNA follows: TGTGCCAGCAGCTTTTTCGGGCTAGTTGGTCCCAAGGAAGAGACCCAGTACTTC. This rearrangement joins TRBV11-2 to TRBJ2-5; the D is unclear. The CDR3 consists of 18 residues. V lost 3 bases to trimming and J lost 3 bases, with 23 bases between them. Germline V gene sequence: CDR1 SGHAT, CDR2 FQNNGV.